The clone carrying this TCR beta chain appeared a few times. The data were obtained in a study of regulatory T cells in long-lasting Graves disease. Time point of the sample: newly diagnosed GD, antithyroid drugs for less than 3 months. PBMC-extracted RNA yielded the TCR library. CDR3 length equals 18 residues. Germline CDR1 reads MNHEY; CDR2 reads SMNVEV (reference sequence). Trimming cost V 4 bases and J 0 bases; bases outside gene matches: 8. CDR3-region Arm-PCR and iRepertoire HTBI primers produced the TCR beta libraries. TCRdb called the multiplex PCR reads again in MiXCR, with one record for every CDR3 protein. Among about 530,000 distinct CDR3 sequences, 16% were seen once, and the ten largest hold 20% to 25%. These sequences were also reported in another study, on T cells in Graves' hyperthyroidism and ophthalmopathy.

The gene calls are TRBV27 and TRBJ2-6; TRBD1 aligns across 8 bases. The input for sequencing was peripheral blood mononuclear cells (PBMCs), taken at new diagnosis, from a patient treated with antithyroid drugs. This receptor was identified in a woman aged 35-60 years with Graves disease. CDR3 region: CASSYLTGGFSGANVLTF. CDR3 nucleotides: TGTGCCAGCAGTTACCTAACAGGGGGATTCTCTGGGGCCAACGTCCTGACTTTC.